A selection of T cell receptor beta chains follows, all from one sample in a study of blood T cell repertoires in COVID-19. Measured with immunoSEQ multiplex PCR; TCRdb has only the in-frame clones, and not every one. The sample consists of some 370,000 clones, 90% of them appearing once. What was sequenced was peripheral blood. Source of these receptors: a man aged 18 to 29 with active or convalescent COVID-19. The CDR3 runs from the conserved cysteine through the conserved F or W. Fields, in order: J gene, V gene, CDR3 protein.

>TRBJ2-7|TRBV6-2/TRBV6-3
CASSSGTSRYEQYF
>TRBJ2-2|TRBV29-1
CSVETQHRELFF
>TRBJ1-6|TRBV6-5
CATADRGYNSPLHF
>TRBJ2-3|TRBV11-3
CASSLRSPDTQYF
>TRBJ1-1|TRBV18
CASSPRTGPNTEAFF
>TRBJ2-1|TRBV6-6
CASRPTGGGVEQFF
>TRBJ1-3|TRBV11-2
CASSLAGQGVWEDTIYF
>TRBJ2-7|TRBV3-1/TRBV3-2
CASSQASGKGRQYF
>TRBJ2-1|TRBV29-1
CSVTGLAGGPPSSYNEQFF
>TRBJ1-6|TRBV28
CASSPGGSNSPLHF
>TRBJ2-2|TRBV4-3
CASSQDRTQNTGELFF
>TRBJ1-1|TRBV3-1/TRBV3-2
CASSRTGGTEAFF
>TRBJ1-5|TRBV19
CATSGVNGNQPQHF
>TRBJ2-3|TRBV7-2
CASSLAGSSGGTDTQYF
>TRBJ2-7|TRBV6-6
CASSSGSGYSYEQYF
>TRBJ2-3|TRBV29-1
CSVRLAGADTDTQYF
>TRBJ2-3|TRBV2
CASREGTSRRVDTQYF
>TRBJ1-1|TRBV18
CASSSDSKNTEAFF
>TRBJ1-5|TRBV25-1
CASSGGSPANSQPQHF
>TRBJ2-1|TRBV9
CASSGSGSSYNEQFF
>TRBJ2-7|TRBV6-5
CASSPRRGTEQYF
>TRBJ2-5|TRBV4-2
CASSPGSETQYF
>TRBJ2-5|TRBV6-1
CASSDFFAGGRETQYF
>TRBJ2-3|TRBV10-1
CASSYNRLCTDTQYF
>TRBJ2-5|TRBV11-1
CASSWTGEETQYF
>TRBJ1-6|TRBV28
CASSPRTNSPLHF
>TRBJ2-7|TRBV19
CASSINVAGIPMYEQYF